This TCR beta chain was observed in a study of CD8 T cells in ankylosing spondylitis (dated by TCRdb to the late 2010s). Study-wide context: T cell receptor beta repertoires were profiled in healthy donors and ankylosing spondylitis patients so that disease-linked TCR variants could be found. The full study cohort comprised about 25 ankylosing spondylitis patients and approximately 100 healthy donors. Peripheral blood was sampled, and synovial fluid was also collected from ankylosing spondylitis patients.

What the work shows at the level of the full study, not this receptor alone: Some of the motif variants had been reported before in the synovial fluid and blood of reactive arthritis patients, a finding that suggests common disease-initiation mechanisms. A CD8+ phenotype was shown by the disease-linked clones, which were found at relatively low frequencies in peripheral blood. A TCR beta motif made up of about eight highly homologous amino acid variants appeared to be characteristic of blood from ankylosing spondylitis patients. The disease-linked clones were reported as significantly enriched in matched synovial fluid samples from ankylosing spondylitis patients.

This clonotype was picked up many times. The specificity of this receptor is unknown. No much larger clonotype is one base removed from it; base qualities were not supplied. From V the trimming removes 6 bases and from J it removes 2 bases, while the gene matches leave 3 bases of the junction unaccounted for. Including the terminal cysteine and phenylalanine, the CDR3 comprises 15 residues. This entry keeps only the CDR3 DNA: 45 bases, framed from base 1. From a lookup of the germline V gene, CDR1 and CDR2 are SNHLY and FYNNEI. Sequencing relied on an Illumina HiSeq 2500. Quantitative 5'-RACE with molecular barcodes was the method used to prepare the TCR beta libraries. For the original study's pipeline: Disease-linked TCR variants were identified with a new computational method built on a probabilistic model of VDJ rearrangement. TCRdb reprocessing: public reads trimmed at Q25 with fastp, clones called with MiXCR, in-frame beta chains kept. Each CDR3 protein appears once, grouped with its most common genes and DNA. The V and J calls, along with clone size, are taken from TCRdb and not from the paper's own processing. This sample gives 150,000 to 200,000 distinct CDR3 sequences in total; around a third of them show up just once. The ten largest clones add up to over 5.5% of the sample.

Synovial fluid samples were paired with blood samples taken from the same ankylosing spondylitis patients. The rearranged segments are TRBV2 and TRBJ2-2; 10 nucleotides in the junction match TRBD1. The receptor was derived from a male donor with ankylosing spondylitis. The sample taken for sequencing was synovial fluid, either unsorted or a sorted T cell fraction (not recorded which). In nucleotides, the sequence is TGTGCCAGCAGGGGACAGGGGATTAACACCGGGGAGCTGTTTTTT. It codes for CASRGQGINTGELFF.